Described below is a single T cell receptor (beta chain) sequence and its context. The antigen remains undetermined. There are 17 residues in the CDR3. The V end was cut by 2 bases, the J end by 6 bases, with 22 bases between. Germline assignment: CDR1 SEHNR and CDR2 FQNEAQ (reference sequence). The data were obtained in a study of blood T cells in healthy people across ages. Overall study results and limits: More naive CD4+ cells and higher diversity marked long-lived donors relative to aged donors.

Alongside a J-beta primer mix, a sample-barcoded 5' primer served in a second PCR lasting about 7 to 11 cycles. In TCRdb, the 5' RACE reads were re-called with MiXCR into one record per CDR3 protein. The sample lists 1.5 million to 2 million distinct CDR3 sequences, roughly 32% seen once, with about 11% in the top ten. The sequenced sample consisted of blood. The rearrangement links TRBV7-9 to TRBJ1-1, with a weak D call TRBD1 (5 bases). The receptor was isolated from a woman in her 30s in good health. The CDR3 here is CASSLSTRKGRYAEAFF. CDR3 nucleotide sequence: TGTGCCAGCAGCTTATCTACCCGGAAGGGGAGGTACGCTGAAGCTTTCTTT.